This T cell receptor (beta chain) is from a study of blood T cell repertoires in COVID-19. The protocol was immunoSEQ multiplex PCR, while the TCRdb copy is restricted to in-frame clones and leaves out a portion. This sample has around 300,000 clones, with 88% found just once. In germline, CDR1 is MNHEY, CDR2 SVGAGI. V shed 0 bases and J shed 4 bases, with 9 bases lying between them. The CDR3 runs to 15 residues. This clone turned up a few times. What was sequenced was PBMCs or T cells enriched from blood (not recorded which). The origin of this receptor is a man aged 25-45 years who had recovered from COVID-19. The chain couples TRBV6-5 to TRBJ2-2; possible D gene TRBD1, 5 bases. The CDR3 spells CASSYSSQGTGELFF. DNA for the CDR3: TGTGCCAGCAGTTACTCGAGTCAGGGCACCGGGGAGCTGTTTTTT.